These 22 T cell receptor beta chains originate from one sample sequenced in a study of T cells in Graves' hyperthyroidism and ophthalmopathy. Using RNA transcripts as the source, TCR beta CDR3 regions were amplified. First-round RT-PCR of the TCR CDR3 relied on the HTBI primer set. TCRdb analysed the multiplex PCR reads with MiXCR anew, one entry per CDR3 protein. The table shows roughly 380,000 distinct CDR3 sequences, with around 18% occurring only once. The specimen was blood. These TCRs come from a middle-aged woman with Graves' ophthalmopathy.

This clonotype was detected ten times or more. V and J are TRBV30 and TRBJ2-7, with D unresolved. CDR1 and CDR2 (germline): GTSNPN, SVGIG (reference sequence). The CDR3 consists of 11 residues. Between the trimmed V and J ends, which lost 0 bases and 6 bases, there was a span of 6 bases. The CDR3 nucleotides read TGTGCCTGGAGTGTAGGTGGCGAGCAGTACTTC. Translation gives CAWSVGGEQYF.

This clonotype was observed many times. The chain joins TRBV13 to TRBJ2-5; 15 bases fit TRBD2. The CDR3 is 15 amino acids. Germline lookup yields CDR1 PRHDT and CDR2 FYEKMQ (reference sequence). Trimming cost V 6 bases and J 5 bases; bases outside gene matches: 4. The CDR3 protein is CASSWTSGREETQYF. For the CDR3, the DNA is TGTGCCAGCAGTTGGACTAGCGGGAGGGAGGAGACCCAGTACTTC.

At least ten counts were recorded for this clonotype. The chain joins TRBV14 to TRBJ1-2; no clear D gene. V was cut by 4 bases and J by 6 bases, with 15 bases left in between. Germline V gene data show CDR1 as SGHDN and CDR2 as FVKESK. The CDR3 totals 14 residues. The CDR3 region is CASSLVGGGDGYTF. CDR3 DNA: TGTGCCAGCAGCCTCGTTGGAGGAGGAGATGGCTACACCTTC.

The table lists this clonotype with many counts. The gene calls are TRBV6-5 and TRBJ1-1; D not resolved. Between the trimmed V and J ends, which lost 10 bases and 7 bases, there was a span of 10 bases. The germline V gene encodes CDR1 MNHEY and CDR2 SVGAGI. The CDR3 is made up of 10 amino acids. CDR3 loop: CATKTVEAFF. In DNA form, the CDR3 reads TGTGCCACCAAAACAGTTGAAGCTTTCTTT.

This clonotype was seen at least ten times. This chain uses TRBV6-1 with TRBJ1-5; maybe TRBD1 (6 bases). The CDR3 is 16 residues long. Deletions cut 5 bases from V and 0 bases from J, with 14 bases between. CDR1 is MNHNS, CDR2 SASEGT, per germline. For the CDR3, the DNA is TGTGCCAGCAGTCGATGGGCAGGGGATAGCAATCAGCCCCAGCATTTT. Translation: CASSRWAGDSNQPQHF.

This chain joins TRBV12-3 or TRBV12-4 and TRBJ1-5, with D perhaps TRBD1 (5 bases). This CDR3 has 14 residues. Trimming left V 6 bases short and J 3 bases short, with 12 bases between. CDR3 DNA: TGTGCCAGCAGCACGGGACTGCCCAATCAGCCCCAGCATTTT. Protein product: CASSTGLPNQPQHF.

This clonotype has a count of ten or more. This chain joins TRBV29-1 and TRBJ2-7; 9 bases agree with TRBD1. This CDR3 is 15 amino acids long. CDR1 is SQVTM and CDR2 is ANQGSEA in the germline V gene. V was pared by 0 bases and J by 2 bases, with 5 bases of the junction left unmatched. As DNA, the CDR3 is TGCAGCGTTGAAGAGGGACAGGGTATCCCCTACGAGCAGTACTTC. This sequence encodes CSVEEGQGIPYEQYF.

This clonotype was detected ten times or more. The rearrangement joins TRBV6-2 or TRBV6-3 to TRBJ1-1; no reliable D call. CDR1 MNHEY and CDR2 SVGEGT come from the germline V gene. The CDR3 covers 11 residues. V lost 8 bases and J 8 bases, leaving 12 bases between the germline ends. The chain's CDR3 is CASGLTREAFF. The CDR3, as DNA: TGTGCCAGCGGACTGACACGCGAAGCTTTCTTT.

This chain connects TRBV12-3 or TRBV12-4 to TRBJ2-5; D not certain. The CDR3 has 12 residues. Trimming removed 6 bases at V and 3 bases at J, with 8 bases between. The CDR3: CASRAPKETQYF. As DNA, the CDR3 is TGTGCCAGCAGAGCCCCAAAAGAGACCCAGTACTTC.

There are many counts of this clonotype. The chain is built from TRBV28 and TRBJ2-7, with D possibly being TRBD2 (7 bases). V was pared by 2 bases and J by 1 base, with 12 bases between. The CDR3 is made up of 15 amino acids. Germline assignment: CDR1 MDHEN and CDR2 SYDVKM. The CDR3 loop reads CASSLAGASSYEQYF. The CDR3, as DNA: TGTGCCAGCAGTTTAGCGGGGGCCAGTTCCTACGAGCAGTACTTC.

The count of this clonotype is one. V gene TRBV28 combines with J gene TRBJ2-7; a weak D match, TRBD1 (6 bases). The germline V gene encodes CDR1 MDHEN and CDR2 SYDVKM. V lost 4 bases, J lost 5 bases, and 24 bases lay in between. CDR3 length equals 17 residues. The CDR3 DNA sequence: TGTGCCAGCAGTTCCCTTTACAGGGAACGAAGGGCGGACGAGCAGTACTTC. It codes for CASSSLYRERRADEQYF.

This clonotype was counted at least ten times. This rearrangement joins TRBV29-1 to TRBJ2-7, with 9 bases lining up with TRBD1. Germline loops: CDR1 SQVTM, CDR2 ANQGSEA. V dropped 4 bases and J dropped 7; count of bases not matched to a gene: 5. There are 12 residues in the CDR3. The CDR3 reads CSVVQGAGEQYF. The CDR3 DNA reads as TGCAGCGTTGTACAGGGGGCAGGGGAGCAGTACTTC.

This clonotype was counted at least ten times. This CDR3 is CASSSPGTPAYQPQHF. The CDR3 nucleotides are TGTGCCAGCAGTTCGCCGGGAACACCGGCCTATCAGCCCCAGCATTTT. The V call is TRBV28, the J call TRBJ1-5; D ambiguous. The CDR3 is 16 residues long. V lost 4 bases, J lost 5 bases, and 18 bases lay in between. Germline CDR1 and CDR2: MDHEN and SYDVKM.

This clonotype occurred many times. The chain couples TRBV28 to TRBJ2-5; D is ambiguous. Germline V gene sequence: CDR1 MDHEN, CDR2 SYDVKM. Trimming left V 5 bases short and J 10 bases short, with 17 bases between. The CDR3 has 13 amino acids. CDR3 DNA: TGTGCCAGCAGTACCGGACCGCTCGGCGTCCAGTACTTC. Translated: CASSTGPLGVQYF. The complete variable domain, with remaining parts taken from reference TRBV28 and TRBJ2-5, reads DVKVTQSSRYLVKRTGEKVFLECVQDMDHENMFWYRQDPGLGLRLIYFSYDVKMKEKGDIPEGYSVSREKKERFSLILESASTNQTSMYLCASSTGPLGVQYFGPGTRLLVL.

This clonotype was counted a few times. CDR3 DNA sequence: TGCGCCAGCAGCTCGGGCAGTAGGGACGAGCAGTACTTC. As protein: CASSSGSRDEQYF. The chain couples TRBV5-1 to TRBJ2-7, with D unclear. The germline V gene has CDR1 SGHRS and CDR2 YFSETQ. The V and J ends lost 3 bases and 5 bases respectively, with 12 bases between them. This CDR3 comprises 13 residues.

V is TRBV6-1 and J is TRBJ1-5; 8 nucleotides match TRBD1. The CDR3 contains 14 residues. Germline CDR1 and CDR2: MNHNS and SASEGT. V lost 4 bases and J lost 7; bases outside the gene matches: 6. CDR3 in DNA: TGTGCCAGCAGTGCGTCAGGGGGCGGACAGCCCCAGCATTTT. This sequence encodes CASSASGGGQPQHF.

This clonotype was seen just once. The chain is built from TRBV5-5 and TRBJ2-7; D is possibly TRBD1 (5 bases). Germline CDR1 and CDR2: SGHKS and YYEKEE (reference sequence). Trimming removed 6 bases at V and 5 bases at J, with 15 bases between. The CDR3 sequence is 13 residues long. CDR3 loop: CASTGQGVHEQYF. The DNA for the CDR3 is TGTGCCAGCACTGGGCAGGGTGTCCACGAGCAGTACTTC.

This clonotype was seen repeatedly, ten times or more. The V and J genes are TRBV6-1 and TRBJ1-1; D gene uncertain. This CDR3 region has 11 residues. Germline V gene data show CDR1 as MNHNS and CDR2 as SASEGT. Trimming took off 8 bases at V and 11 bases at J, with 15 bases between the two ends. CDR3 coding DNA: TGTGCCAGCGGAAGGGTTCGGGCGGCTTTCTTT. Amino acid sequence: CASGRVRAAFF.

This clonotype was recorded many times. The rearrangement joins TRBV30 to TRBJ1-2; D not resolved. V lost 1 base to trimming and J lost 7 bases, with 4 bases between them. Germline loops: CDR1 GTSNPN, CDR2 SVGIG (reference sequence). This CDR3 region has 10 residues. DNA of the CDR3: TGTGCCTGGAGTGCACCTGGCTACACCTTC. It encodes CAWSAPGYTF.

At least ten counts were recorded for this clonotype. The CDR3: CSAPPTGVYGYTF. The CDR3 nucleotides are TGCAGTGCTCCCCCTACAGGGGTCTATGGCTACACCTTC. The rearrangement uses TRBV20-1 and TRBJ1-2; 7 bases align to TRBD1. The CDR3 is 13 residues long. Germline assignment: CDR1 DFQATT and CDR2 SNEGSKA (reference sequence). V lost 5 bases to trimming and J lost 4 bases; unmatched junction nucleotides: 7.

This clonotype was observed many times. This chain links TRBV19 with TRBJ1-2; TRBD1 agrees at 7 bases. The junction had 7 bases not matched to a gene; V was cut back by 3 bases and J by 0 bases. Germline V CDR1 and CDR2: LNHDA, SQIVND (reference sequence). The CDR3 covers 16 residues. CDR3 amino acids: CASSIFGTDTNYGYTF. In DNA form, the CDR3 reads TGTGCCAGTAGTATTTTTGGGACAGATACTAACTATGGCTACACCTTC.

In this sample, this clonotype turned up many times. The rearrangement links TRBV28 to TRBJ2-7; 10 bases are shared with TRBD2. Germline trimming cut 2 bases from V and 6 bases from J; bases unmatched to any gene: 10. Germline assignment: CDR1 MDHEN and CDR2 SYDVKM. This CDR3 has 16 residues. In DNA, the CDR3 is TGTGCCAGCAGTTTAGACTCCGGGACTAGCGCCGGCGAGCAGTACTTC. The encoded protein is CASSLDSGTSAGEQYF.